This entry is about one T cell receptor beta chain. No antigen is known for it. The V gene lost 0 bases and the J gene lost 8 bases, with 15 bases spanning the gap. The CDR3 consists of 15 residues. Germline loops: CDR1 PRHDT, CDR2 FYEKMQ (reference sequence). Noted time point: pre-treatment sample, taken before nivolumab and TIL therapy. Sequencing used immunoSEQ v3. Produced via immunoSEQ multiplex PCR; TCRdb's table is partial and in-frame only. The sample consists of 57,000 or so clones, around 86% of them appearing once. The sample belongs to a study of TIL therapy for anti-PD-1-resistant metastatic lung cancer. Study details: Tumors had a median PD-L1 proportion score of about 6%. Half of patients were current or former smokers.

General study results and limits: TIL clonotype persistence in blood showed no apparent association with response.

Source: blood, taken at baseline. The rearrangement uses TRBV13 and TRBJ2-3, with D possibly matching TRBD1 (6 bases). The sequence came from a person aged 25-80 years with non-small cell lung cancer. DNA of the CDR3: TGTGCCAGCAGCTTAGGCCGAACAGGGAGTACTACGCAGTATTTT. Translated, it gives CASSLGRTGSTTQYF.